Below are 30 T cell receptor beta chains sequenced from a single sample in a study of metastatic and nonmetastatic thyroid tumors (dated by TCRdb to the early 2020s). Before undergoing thyroid surgery, none of the patients had been given any kind of treatment. The library was generated by PCR. The sequencer listed for this sample is Illumina HiSeq 4000. The public reads were reanalyzed by TCRdb: fastp trimming at Q25, MiXCR alignment, in-frame beta chains only. The sample table records about 40,000 clones; approximately 13% of these occur just once. The ten largest clones add up to roughly 9.5% of the sample. The source material was blood. The receptors stem from a female donor with papillary thyroid cancer or a benign thyroid nodule (not recorded which). Some clones in this sample may be carry-over from other donors' samples.

This clone was observed many times. This chain uses TRBV12-3 or TRBV12-4 with TRBJ1-3, with 7 bases fitting TRBD1. This CDR3 is 16 amino acids long. J gave up 1 base and V 6 bases, and 9 bases lay outside the gene matches. Here the CDR3 DNA reads TGTGCCAGCAGCTCACAGGGGTTTATGTCTGGAAACACCATATATTTT. It specifies CASSSQGFMSGNTIYF.

This clone was seen many times. The rearrangement joins TRBV4-1 to TRBJ2-1; no firm D call. The CDR3 has 17 residues. Germline V CDR1 and CDR2: MGHRA, YSYEKL. Trimming took 1 base from V and 0 from J, leaving 13 bases between them. Written as DNA, the CDR3 is TGCGCCAGCAGCCAAGGAAGCAGACAACTCTCCTACAATGAGCAGTTCTTC. Translated, it gives CASSQGSRQLSYNEQFF.

This clone was seen repeatedly, ten times or more. J is TRBJ1-6 and V is TRBV4-1; 8 positions match TRBD1. This CDR3 region has 15 residues. Per the germline V gene, CDR1 is MGHRA and CDR2 is YSYEKL. Germline trimming cut 4 bases from V and 7 bases from J; bases unmatched to any gene: 6. The CDR3 DNA follows: TGCGCCAGCAGCCGCGGACAGGGAACGAATTCACCCCTCCACTTT. This gives the protein CASSRGQGTNSPLHF.

To note about this clone: Other DNA sequences in the same sample also yield this CDR3. J is TRBJ1-5 and V is TRBV5-1; no firm D call. The CDR3 is made up of 13 amino acids. V shed 4 bases and J shed 7 bases, with 12 bases lying between them. Per the germline V gene, CDR1 is SGHRS and CDR2 is YFSETQ. CDR3 nucleotides: TGCGCCAGCAGCCTAGCCCCCCGACAGCCCCAGCATTTT. It encodes CASSLAPRQPQHF.

Ten or more counts support this clone. The chain couples TRBV6-1 to TRBJ1-5, with TRBD1 matching 7 bases. Trimming removed 5 bases from V and 6 bases from J; junction bases left unmatched: 7. This CDR3 is 14 amino acids long. Germline CDR1 reads MNHNS; CDR2 reads SASEGT. The CDR3 DNA reads as TGTGCCAGCAGTTCACACAGGGGCGGTCAGCCCCAGCATTTT. Its translation is CASSSHRGGQPQHF.

This clone was counted at least ten times. This chain uses TRBV7-6 with TRBJ2-7; 10 nucleotides agree with TRBD1. Trimming cost V 5 bases and J 6 bases; bases outside gene matches: 4. Germline lookup yields CDR1 SGHVS and CDR2 FNYEAQ. The CDR3 is 13 amino acids. CDR3 nucleotides: TGTGCCAGCAGCGTGGGACAGGGGAGCGAGCAGTACTTC. This gives the protein CASSVGQGSEQYF.

To note about this clone: A read error is possible here, since a much larger clone lies one base away. The chain uses TRBV2 and TRBJ1-3; D is ambiguous. The length of the CDR3 is 15 residues. Looked up from germline, CDR1 is SNHLY and CDR2 is FYNNEI. V lost 5 bases and J lost 4, with 15 bases in between. The CDR3 loop is CASSHRGPVGNTIYF. The CDR3 DNA is TGTGCCAGCAGTCACCGCGGCCCCGTGGGAAACACCATATATTTT.

The sample holds many counts of this clone. A much larger clone lies a single base off, so this may be a read error. The rearrangement uses TRBV27 and TRBJ1-5; maybe TRBD1 (6 bases). CDR1 and CDR2 from the germline V gene are MNHEY and SMNVEV (reference sequence). The V gene lost 8 bases and the J gene lost 5 bases, with 16 bases spanning the gap. This CDR3 region has 14 residues. The CDR3 sequence is CASGSRGTYQPQHF. CDR3 coding DNA: TGTGCCAGCGGTTCCCGGGGGACATATCAGCCCCAGCATTTT.

The sample holds many counts of this clone. J is TRBJ2-7 and V is TRBV6-1; perhaps D is TRBD1 or TRBD2 (5 bases each). CDR1 and CDR2 (germline): MNHNS, SASEGT. Trimming pared 8 bases from V and 2 bases from J, leaving 10 bases between. The CDR3 totals 12 residues. The DNA for the CDR3 is TGTGCCAGCGGGACCCTGGCCTACGAGCAGTACTTC. Protein sequence: CASGTLAYEQYF.

In its sample, this clone was seen many times. J is TRBJ2-3 and V is TRBV7-3; no definite D call. Germline CDR1 SGHTA, CDR2 FQGTGA. With 5 bases removed from V and 2 bases from J, the gap between germline ends came to 2 bases. The CDR3 length is 11 residues. This CDR3 reads CASSATDTQYF. Here the CDR3 DNA reads TGTGCCAGCAGCGCCACAGATACGCAGTATTTT.

This clone was detected a few times. V usage is TRBV7-6 and J usage is TRBJ2-4; 8 positions match TRBD1. Germline V gives CDR1 SGHVS, CDR2 FNYEAQ. The trim removed 5 bases at V and 2 bases at J, leaving 8 bases unmatched. The CDR3 runs 16 residues. CDR3 protein: CASSQTGARTKNIQYF. CDR3 bases: TGTGCCAGCAGCCAGACAGGGGCGCGAACCAAAAACATTCAGTACTTC.

About this clone itself: This may arise from a read error, as a much more abundant clone is one base away. CDR3: CASSPPDGSDTGELFF. The CDR3 bases are TGTGCCAGCTCACCACCGGACGGGAGTGACACCGGGGAGCTGTTTTTT. The chain carries TRBV18 and TRBJ2-2; the D gene is possibly TRBD2 (6 bases). Germline lookup yields CDR1 KGHSH and CDR2 LQKENI. V lost 0 bases to trimming and J lost 3 bases, with 11 bases between them. The CDR3 has 16 residues.

The rearrangement links TRBV28 to TRBJ1-2; a possible D gene is TRBD1 (6 bases). The germline CDR1 and CDR2 sequences are MDHEN and SYDVKM. With 8 bases removed from V and 0 bases from J, the gap between germline ends came to 13 bases. The CDR3 loop spans 14 amino acids. The CDR3 bases are TGTGCCAGCTGTATACAGGGCCCTAACTATGGCTACACCTTC. Translating it yields CASCIQGPNYGYTF.

This clone was detected many times. The chain links TRBV12-3 or TRBV12-4 to TRBJ2-7, with 7 bases matching TRBD1. The CDR3 consists of 11 residues. V gave up 6 bases and J gave up 8 bases; unmatched junction bases: 4. The CDR3 DNA is TGTGCCAGCAGAGGACAGGATCAGCAGTACTTC. As protein: CASRGQDQQYF.

This clone was seen ten or more times. The rearrangement uses TRBV28 and TRBJ2-1; tentative D call: TRBD2 (5 bases). Germline CDR1 reads MDHEN; CDR2 reads SYDVKM. The CDR3 covers 11 residues. The V end was cut by 5 bases, the J end by 10 bases, with 9 bases between. For the CDR3, the DNA is TGTGCCAGCAGTCGTGGACTGGAGCAGTTCTTC. It codes for CASSRGLEQFF. Full variable domain (rest looked up from reference TRBV28 and TRBJ2-1): DVKVTQSSRYLVKRTGEKVFLECVQDMDHENMFWYRQDPGLGLRLIYFSYDVKMKEKGDIPEGYSVSREKKERFSLILESASTNQTSMYLCASSRGLEQFFGPGTRLTVL.

This clone has a handful of counts. The chain recombines TRBV18 with TRBJ2-1, with D possibly matching TRBD2 (6 bases). The germline CDR1 and CDR2 sequences are KGHSH and LQKENI. CDR3 length: 15 residues. V shed 0 bases and J shed 1 base, with 7 bases lying between them. CDR3: CASSPPGRSYNEQFF. The CDR3 DNA follows: TGTGCCAGCTCACCACCCGGGAGATCCTACAATGAGCAGTTCTTC.

In this sample, this clone turned up many times. A read error may be the cause here, since a much bigger clone is one base away. This specimen includes other DNA sequences encoding the same CDR3. The rearrangement uses TRBV30 and TRBJ1-5; D might be TRBD1 (6 bases). This CDR3 is 15 amino acids long. From germline, CDR1 is GTSNPN and CDR2 SVGIG (reference sequence). The ends were cut back, 3 bases at V and 6 bases at J, with 18 bases in the middle. Here the CDR3 reads CAWRPRRGAGQPQHF. Written as DNA, the CDR3 is TGTGCCTGGAGGCCACGGCGGGGGGCAGGTCAGCCCCAGCATTTT.

This clone came up many times. The chain recombines TRBV20-1 with TRBJ1-1; the D is unclear. The CDR3 contains 13 residues. Germline CDR1 DFQATT, CDR2 SNEGSKA (reference sequence). V shed 3 bases and J shed 0 bases, with 8 bases lying between them. CDR3 in amino acids: CSARDGLNTEAFF. The CDR3 DNA is TGCAGTGCTAGGGACGGTTTGAACACTGAAGCTTTCTTT.

This chain uses TRBV5-5 with TRBJ2-7; no firm D call. The germline V gene has CDR1 SGHKS and CDR2 YYEKEE (reference sequence). With 4 bases removed from V and 3 bases from J, the gap between germline ends came to 17 bases. CDR3 length: 15 amino acids. CDR3 region: CASSLVPWQIYEQYF. The CDR3 DNA follows: TGTGCCAGCAGCCTGGTCCCTTGGCAGATCTACGAGCAGTACTTC. Supplemented by reference TRBV5-5 and TRBJ2-7, the full variable domain reads DAGVTQSPTHLIKTRGQQVTLRCSPISGHKSVSWYQQVLGQGPQFIFQYYEKEERGRGNFPDRFSARQFPNYSSELNVNALLLGDSALYLCASSLVPWQIYEQYFGPGTRLTVT.

This clone was detected ten times or more. One junction end disagrees with the germline gene, perhaps due to a read error. The chain recombines TRBV7-7 with TRBJ2-5; 8 positions agree with TRBD2. Germline V CDR1 and CDR2: SSHAT, FNYEAQ (reference sequence). CDR3 size: 15 residues. The CDR3 spells CASSSSREGRETQYF. The CDR3 nucleotides are TGTGCTAGCAGCTCTTCACGGGAGGGCCGGGAGACCCAGTACTTC.

This clone was seen many times. The genes are TRBV2 and TRBJ2-7, with 8 bases lining up with TRBD1. Germline trimming cut 6 bases from V and 2 bases from J; bases unmatched to any gene: 9. CDR3 length equals 15 residues. Germline V gene sequence: CDR1 SNHLY, CDR2 FYNNEI. In nucleotides, the CDR3 is TGTGCCAGCAGGCCGCAGGGGGCAAATCCCTACGAGCAGTACTTC. Residues: CASRPQGANPYEQYF.

This clone was detected ten times or more. V gene TRBV5-1 combines with J gene TRBJ2-7; no clear D. Germline V gene lookup returns CDR1 SGHRS and CDR2 YFSETQ. The CDR3 consists of 14 residues. V was clipped by 0 bases and J by 0 bases, with 7 bases between them. CDR3 in amino acids: CASSLVGNSYEQYF. In DNA form, the CDR3 reads TGCGCCAGCAGCTTGGTCGGAAACTCCTACGAGCAGTACTTC.

This clone occurred many times. This chain links TRBV2 with TRBJ1-1; D is perhaps TRBD1 (6 bases). V was shortened by 7 bases and J by 0 bases, with 12 bases between the two germline ends. This CDR3 spans 14 amino acids. Germline assignment: CDR1 SNHLY and CDR2 FYNNEI. The chain's CDR3 is CASKEGGVNTEAFF. CDR3 in DNA: TGTGCCAGCAAGGAAGGGGGAGTGAACACTGAAGCTTTCTTT.

This clone came up many times. The V call is TRBV2, the J call TRBJ1-2; D is possibly TRBD1 (6 bases). The CDR3 runs to 15 residues. Trimming removed 3 bases at V and 4 bases at J, with 15 bases between. Germline loops: CDR1 SNHLY, CDR2 FYNNEI. Here the CDR3 DNA reads TGTGCCAGCAGTGATCTCGGACAGTTAGTCTATGGCTACACCTTC. As protein: CASSDLGQLVYGYTF.

This clone has a handful of counts. The chain joins TRBV10-1 to TRBJ1-3; no clear D gene. The length of the CDR3 is 14 residues. Germline values: CDR1 WNHNN, CDR2 SYGVQD (reference sequence). V lost 4 bases and J 0 bases, leaving 7 bases between the germline ends. The CDR3 nucleotides read TGCGCCAGCAGTGGTACCCGCTCTGGAAACACCATATATTTT. Its translation: CASSGTRSGNTIYF.

As to this clone: One junction end disagrees with the germline gene, perhaps due to a read error. The gene calls are TRBV7-8 and TRBJ1-2; the D gene is possibly TRBD1 (5 bases). The CDR3 totals 15 residues. Per the germline V gene, CDR1 is SGHVS and CDR2 is FQNEAQ. The CDR3 region has the DNA TGTGGCAGCAGCTTAGGCGCAGGGAGGAGCTATGTCTACACCTTC. It specifies CGSSLGAGRSYVYTF.

This clone was seen repeatedly, ten times or more. The chain recombines TRBV20-1 with TRBJ2-5; possibly TRBD1 or TRBD2 for D (6 bases each). CDR1 and CDR2 (germline): DFQATT, SNEGSKA (reference sequence). V was trimmed by 1 base and J by 5 bases, leaving 11 bases between them. The CDR3 length is 13 residues. CDR3 coding DNA: TGCAGTGCTAGAGGGCAGGGGAGGGAGACCCAGTACTTC. This sequence encodes CSARGQGRETQYF.

This clone was recorded many times. The rearrangement links TRBV12-3 or TRBV12-4 to TRBJ1-5, with D perhaps TRBD1 (5 bases). The CDR3 is made up of 13 amino acids. V lost 3 bases and J 9 bases, leaving 12 bases between the germline ends. The CDR3 coding sequence is TGTGCCAGCAGTTTCGACCATGGGGGGCCCCAGCATTTT. Amino acids: CASSFDHGGPQHF.

The V and J genes are TRBV6-1 and TRBJ2-5, with 12 bases lining up with TRBD2. Germline CDR1 and CDR2: MNHNS and SASEGT. J gave up 4 bases and V 2 bases, and 2 bases lay outside the gene matches. This CDR3 is built from 15 residues. CDR3 coding DNA: TGTGCCAGCAGTGAACTAGCGGGAGGGCCAGAGACCCAGTACTTC. Translation: CASSELAGGPETQYF.

The table lists this clone with many counts. This chain joins TRBV20-1 and TRBJ2-5; no clear D gene. V was shortened by 5 bases and J by 5 bases, with 12 bases between the two germline ends. Germline CDR1 and CDR2: DFQATT and SNEGSKA (reference sequence). The CDR3 runs 12 residues. The CDR3 coding sequence is TGCAGTGCTCATGATCAGGATGAGACCCAGTACTTC. This gives the protein CSAHDQDETQYF.